One and the same sample provided the 23 T cell receptor beta chains below, sequenced in a study of long-term antiretroviral therapy in people with HIV. Runs used v3.0 of the immunoSEQ assay and were done at survey level. Method: immunoSEQ multiplex PCR; TCRdb's copy keeps in-frame clones and lacks some. This table holds 30,000 or so clones, around 80% found once. The specimen was unsorted PBMCs, collected 1.5 years before starting antiretroviral therapy. Receptor source: a man younger than 30 with HIV.

The chain carries TRBV28 and TRBJ2-7; D possibly corresponds to TRBD1 (5 bases). The V gene lost 10 bases and the J gene lost 3 bases, with 13 bases spanning the gap. This CDR3 region has 12 residues. Germline CDR1 is MDHEN and CDR2 is SYDVKM. The CDR3 protein is CATRDSYYEQYF. In DNA, the CDR3 is TGTGCCACTAGAGACAGTTACTACGAGCAGTACTTC.

The chain uses TRBV7-2 and TRBJ2-2; 7 bases align to TRBD2. Unmatched junction bases numbered 9, after V lost 5 bases and J lost 6 bases. Germline V lookup: CDR1 SGHTA, CDR2 FQGNSA. This CDR3 has 15 residues. This chain's CDR3 is CASSPRRERAGELFF. The CDR3 nucleotides read TGTGCCAGCAGCCCCCGGCGGGAGCGGGCCGGGGAGCTGTTTTTT.

This chain connects TRBV29-1 to TRBJ2-1; TRBD2 matches 7 bases. V dropped 5 bases and J dropped 4; count of bases not matched to a gene: 8. This CDR3 has 14 residues. Germline lookup yields CDR1 SQVTM and CDR2 ANQGSEA. CDR3 amino acids: CSVKLAGEYNEQFF. The CDR3 DNA is TGCAGCGTTAAACTGGCGGGGGAGTACAATGAGCAGTTCTTC.

The chain employs TRBV19 and TRBJ1-1, with D hard to call. Trimming pared 9 bases from V and 3 bases from J, leaving 26 bases between. The CDR3 extends over 17 amino acids. Germline V CDR1 and CDR2: LNHDA, SQIVND (reference sequence). The CDR3 coding sequence is TGTGCCAGCTTAGGACCAGGACTACTCATTCGGGACACTGAAGCTTTCTTT. It specifies CASLGPGLLIRDTEAFF.

This clone is medium-sized. J is TRBJ1-5 and V is TRBV28; D is unclear. Trimming shortened V by 4 bases and J by 3 bases, and 10 bases separated the two germline ends. The CDR3 is 14 amino acids. Germline V gene lookup returns CDR1 MDHEN and CDR2 SYDVKM. CDR3 sequence reads: CASSSASSNQPQHF. CDR3 nucleotide sequence: TGTGCCAGCAGTTCCGCCAGCTCCAATCAGCCCCAGCATTTT.

J is TRBJ1-2 and V is TRBV25-1, with D possibly TRBD1 on 6 matching bases. Germline loops: CDR1 MGHDK, CDR2 SYGVNS. Between the trimmed V and J ends, which lost 9 bases and 2 bases, there was a span of 10 bases. The CDR3 has 12 residues. DNA of the CDR3: TGTGCCAGTAGTAGGGGGAACTATGGCTACACCTTC. Its protein is CASSRGNYGYTF.

The chain uses TRBV20-1 and TRBJ2-7, with D unresolved. Trimming stripped 6 bases from V and 3 bases from J, with 9 bases between. CDR3 length: 11 amino acids. Germline CDR1 and CDR2: DFQATT and SNEGSKA (reference sequence). The CDR3 region has the DNA TGCAGTGCCGACAAGCACTACGAGCAGTACTTC. Translation gives CSADKHYEQYF.

V usage is TRBV19 and J usage is TRBJ2-7; D possibly matches TRBD1 or TRBD2 (5 bases each). Germline V CDR1 and CDR2: LNHDA, SQIVND (reference sequence). This CDR3 spans 16 amino acids. V was shortened by 5 bases and J by 2 bases, with 19 bases between the two germline ends. CDR3 residues: CASSAPGPQRPYEQYF. CDR3 DNA: TGTGCCAGTAGTGCACCGGGACCCCAACGCCCCTACGAGCAGTACTTC.

DNA for the CDR3: TGCGCCAGCAGCCAAGATGCCAGCTACAATGAGCAGTTCTTC. It yields the protein CASSQDASYNEQFF. The rearrangement uses TRBV4-1 and TRBJ2-1; no clear D. Trimming shortened V by 0 bases and J by 3 bases, and 6 bases separated the two germline ends. Germline V gene lookup returns CDR1 MGHRA and CDR2 YSYEKL. This CDR3 is 14 amino acids long.

The gene calls are TRBV18 and TRBJ1-2; a weak D match, TRBD1 (5 bases). Per germline, CDR1 KGHSH and CDR2 LQKENI. The CDR3 length is 16 residues. V lost 6 bases and J lost 3, with 20 bases in between. The CDR3, as DNA: TGTGCCAGCTCGCCGTTTCAAGACAGAAAATACTATGGCTACACCTTC. It yields the protein CASSPFQDRKYYGYTF. Using reference TRBV18 and TRBJ1-2 for the parts outside the CDR3, the full variable domain is NAGVMQNPRHLVRRRGQEARLRCSPMKGHSHVYWYRQLPEEGLKFMVYLQKENIIDESGMPKERFSAEFPKEGPSILRIQQVVRGDSAAYFCASSPFQDRKYYGYTFGSGTRLTVV.

This chain uses TRBV6-6 with TRBJ1-4; 7 bases line up with TRBD1. Germline V gene lookup returns CDR1 MNHNY and CDR2 SVGAGI (reference sequence). The junction had 15 bases not matched to a gene; V was cut back by 8 bases and J by 6 bases. The CDR3 contains 16 residues. CDR3 nucleotides: TGTGCCAGCCTGAAGATCTGGACAGGAAGGGATGAAAAACTGTTTTTT. It is translated as CASLKIWTGRDEKLFF.

The chain is built from TRBV7-8 and TRBJ2-1, with 15 bases lining up with TRBD2. CDR3 length: 20 residues. Germline assignment: CDR1 SGHVS and CDR2 FQNEAQ. V shed 4 bases and J 3 bases; nucleotides not matched to a gene: 13. CDR3 in amino acids: CASSWPGLAGGLGGYNEQFF. The CDR3, as DNA: TGTGCCAGCAGCTGGCCGGGACTAGCGGGAGGACTCGGGGGCTACAATGAGCAGTTCTTC.

This rearrangement joins TRBV11-3 to TRBJ2-7; TRBD1 might be the D (6 bases). The CDR3 is made up of 13 amino acids. Germline lookup yields CDR1 SGHNT and CDR2 YENEEA. The ends were cut back, 4 bases at V and 7 bases at J, with 14 bases in the middle. The chain's CDR3 is CASSSTTGLEQYF. Here the CDR3 DNA reads TGTGCCAGCAGCTCGACAACAGGGTTAGAGCAGTACTTC.

The chain uses TRBV7-9 and TRBJ2-1; TRBD2 matches at 15 bases. The CDR3 extends over 16 amino acids. CDR1 and CDR2 (germline): SEHNR, FQNEAQ (reference sequence). The junction had 3 bases not matched to a gene; V was cut back by 0 bases and J by 9 bases. The CDR3 DNA reads as TGTGCCAGCAGCTTAGCAGGGACTAGCGGGAGGCGTGAGCAGTTCTTC. Translated: CASSLAGTSGRREQFF.

In this sample, this clone turned up once. The chain links TRBV11-2 to TRBJ2-5; no clear D. CDR3 length equals 13 residues. CDR1 is SGHAT, CDR2 FQNNGV, per germline. V gave up 5 bases and J gave up 3 bases, with 10 bases separating them. The CDR3 is CASSPQAKETQYF. Written as DNA, the CDR3 is TGTGCCAGCAGCCCCCAGGCGAAAGAGACCCAGTACTTC.

This clone counts as medium-sized (0.01 to 0.1%). The chain recombines TRBV19 with TRBJ2-1, with D perhaps given as TRBD1 or TRBD2 (5 bases each). The germline V and J ends were trimmed by 7 bases and 1 base, with 14 bases remaining between them. CDR1 is LNHDA and CDR2 is SQIVND in the germline V gene (reference sequence). The CDR3 spans 15 residues. CDR3 nucleotide sequence: TGTGCCAGTACCATGGGTGGGGGTTCCTACAATGAGCAGTTCTTC. It is translated as CASTMGGGSYNEQFF.

The chain uses TRBV4-1 and TRBJ2-7, with D possibly TRBD1 on 6 matching bases. V was pared by 1 base and J by 0 bases, with 16 bases between. Germline CDR1 is MGHRA and CDR2 is YSYEKL. CDR3 size: 17 residues. CDR3: CASSQGLEGQSSYEQYF. The CDR3 nucleotides read TGCGCCAGCAGCCAAGGGCTTGAGGGACAAAGCTCCTACGAGCAGTACTTC.

This clone was detected only once. The chain joins TRBV11-3 to TRBJ1-2; weak D call: TRBD1 (6 bases). This CDR3 is built from 13 residues. The V end lost 5 bases, the J end lost 6 bases, and 13 bases lay between the germline ends. Germline V CDR1 and CDR2: SGHNT, YENEEA. The CDR3 DNA reads as TGTGCCAGCAGCCCCCGACAGGCGGATGGCTACACCTTC. This translates into CASSPRQADGYTF.

The CDR3 reads CASSVVGTGEGYTF. The CDR3 nucleotides read TGTGCCAGCAGCGTAGTGGGGACAGGGGAGGGCTACACCTTC. The J gene is TRBJ1-2, the V gene TRBV9, with 10 positions matching TRBD1. The CDR3 has 14 residues. The V segment lost 0 bases and the J segment 8 bases; nucleotides outside the gene matches: 4. Germline lookup yields CDR1 SGDLS and CDR2 YYNGEE.

The gene calls are TRBV7-9 and TRBJ1-4; D ambiguous. This CDR3 comprises 13 residues. CDR1 and CDR2 from the germline V gene are SEHNR and FQNEAQ (reference sequence). Deletions cut 5 bases from V and 5 bases from J, with 9 bases between. As DNA, the CDR3 is TGTGCCAGCAGCCCGGACCTAAATGAAAAACTGTTTTTT. Its protein product is CASSPDLNEKLFF.

The chain carries TRBV13 and TRBJ2-7; TRBD1 matches at 9 bases. This CDR3 is 16 amino acids long. The germline CDR1 and CDR2 sequences are PRHDT and FYEKMQ (reference sequence). After removal of 4 bases from V and 3 bases from J, the junction contained 10 bases not matched to a gene. CDR3 amino acids: CASSSKHGQGLYEQYF. The DNA of the CDR3 is TGTGCCAGCAGCTCCAAACACGGACAGGGGCTCTACGAGCAGTACTTC.

The rearrangement joins TRBV19 to TRBJ1-2; D uncertain. With 4 bases removed from V and 4 bases from J, the gap between germline ends came to 16 bases. This CDR3 is 15 amino acids long. CDR1 is LNHDA and CDR2 is SQIVND in the germline V gene (reference sequence). Here the CDR3 DNA reads TGTGCCAGTAGTAATTCAGGATCCCCACTCTATGGCTACACCTTC. Protein: CASSNSGSPLYGYTF.

For this clone: An end of the junction differs from the germline gene, which may be a read error. Different DNA sequences within this sample yield the same CDR3. This chain connects TRBV7-7 to TRBJ2-1; TRBD1 aligns across 8 bases. The germline CDR1 and CDR2 sequences are SSHAT and FNYEAQ (reference sequence). This CDR3 comprises 13 residues. The CDR3, as DNA: TGTGCTAGCAGCTTCGGGACAGGAAATGAGCAGTTCTTC. This encodes CASSFGTGNEQFF. Looking up the rest from reference TRBV7-7 and TRBJ2-1 gives the full variable domain: GAGVSQSPRYKVTKRGQDVTLRCDPISSHATLYWYQQALGQGPEFLTYFNYEAQPDKSGLPSDRFSAERPEGSISTLTIQRTEQRDSAMYRCASSFGTGNEQFFGPGTRLTVL.